Presented here are 26 T cell receptor beta chains from one specimen sequenced in a study of cytomegalovirus exposure and HLA in healthy donors. The PCR contained 60 Vbeta and 13 Jbeta primers. The repertoire was sequenced with immunoSEQ multiplex PCR; TCRdb's copy has only in-frame clones and lacks some. Here the sample spans 40,000 to 55,000 clones, approximately 73% being singletons. The sample was PBMCs. Receptors were obtained from a man aged 18 to 35 in good health and CMV-seronegative.

The V call is TRBV4-2, the J call TRBJ1-5, with 9 bases identical to TRBD1. With 3 bases clipped from V and 0 bases from J, the junction kept 6 bases outside the gene matches. The CDR3 totals 17 residues. Per germline, CDR1 LGHNA and CDR2 YNFKEQ. CDR3 bases: TGTGCCAGCAGCCAGGAATGGACAGGGGTTAGCAATCAGCCCCAGCATTTT. It is translated as CASSQEWTGVSNQPQHF.

The CDR3 region has the DNA TGTGCCAGCAGCGCGGGATCTCACTCCTACGAGCAGTACTTC. Its translation is CASSAGSHSYEQYF. The V call is TRBV21-1, the J call TRBJ2-7; the D call in the table, TRBD2, was not verified against the DNA. TRBV21-1 is designated a pseudogene. This CDR3 has 14 amino acids.

This rearrangement joins TRBV19 to TRBJ1-1, with 7 bases aligning to TRBD1. The V gene's germline CDR1 is LNHDA and CDR2 SQIVND (reference sequence). V gave up 8 bases and J gave up 6 bases; unmatched junction bases: 15. This CDR3 region has 15 residues. This chain's CDR3 is CASSKEGRGSAEAFF. The CDR3 DNA sequence: TGTGCCAGTTCCAAGGAGGGCAGGGGGAGTGCTGAAGCTTTCTTT.

The chain has TRBV7-9 and TRBJ2-7; D possibly corresponds to TRBD2 (6 bases). The CDR3 runs 13 residues. V dropped 5 bases and J dropped 6 bases, with 14 bases sitting between them. Per the germline V gene, CDR1 is SEHNR and CDR2 is FQNEAQ (reference sequence). CDR3 nucleotide sequence: TGTGCCAGCAGCCGGGAGCCCCCTGGCGAGCAGTACTTC. Amino acids: CASSREPPGEQYF.

The chain has TRBV7-6 and TRBJ1-5, with D perhaps TRBD1 (5 bases). The CDR3 has 13 amino acids. Germline V gene lookup returns CDR1 SGHVS and CDR2 FNYEAQ. Trimming took 2 bases from V and 12 from J, leaving 14 bases between them. In nucleotides, the CDR3 is TGTGCCAGCAGCTTAAGTTTGCAGGGAGGCCAGCATTTT. Protein sequence: CASSLSLQGGQHF. The whole variable domain, remainder taken from reference TRBV7-6 and TRBJ1-5, is GAGVSQSPRYKVTKRGQDVALRCDPISGHVSLYWYRQALGQGPEFLTYFNYEAQQDKSGLPNDRFSAERPEGSISTLTIQRTEQRDSAMYRCASSLSLQGGQHFGDGTRLSIL.

The chain couples TRBV28 to TRBJ2-1, with TRBD2 matching over 7 bases. The trim removed 8 bases at V and 7 bases at J, leaving 11 bases unmatched. CDR3 length: 14 residues. Germline loops: CDR1 MDHEN, CDR2 SYDVKM. The CDR3 DNA sequence: TGTGCCAGCCGGGCGCCTAGCGGAGAGAATGAGCAGTTCTTC. As protein: CASRAPSGENEQFF.

The gene calls are TRBV4-3 and TRBJ2-7; 7 bases fit TRBD1. CDR1 and CDR2 (germline): LGHNA, YSLEER. With V trimmed by 3 bases and J by 3 bases, 8 bases remained unmatched. The CDR3 sequence is 15 residues long. This chain's CDR3 is CASSQLRDSFYEQYF. The CDR3 DNA reads as TGCGCCAGCAGCCAGCTCCGGGACAGCTTCTACGAGCAGTACTTC.

Worth noting for this clone: In the same sample, other DNA sequences code for this CDR3. The V call is TRBV4-2, the J call TRBJ1-4; tentative D call: TRBD1 (6 bases). The CDR3 extends over 15 amino acids. V lost 4 bases and J 7 bases, leaving 16 bases between the germline ends. The germline CDR1 and CDR2 sequences are LGHNA and YNFKEQ. The CDR3 here is CASSLPGQGGEKLFF. CDR3 nucleotides: TGTGCCAGCAGCCTACCGGGACAAGGAGGTGAAAAACTGTTTTTT.

The rearrangement links TRBV30 to TRBJ2-3, with D maybe TRBD2 (5 bases). This CDR3 has 13 residues. Germline CDR1 and CDR2: GTSNPN and SVGIG (reference sequence). V was shortened by 5 bases and J by 0 bases, with 9 bases between the two germline ends. CDR3 residues: CAWWAGSTDTQYF. DNA for the CDR3: TGTGCCTGGTGGGCGGGCAGCACAGATACGCAGTATTTT.

The chain has TRBV30 and TRBJ1-6; no clear D. This CDR3 comprises 16 residues. CDR1 is GTSNPN, CDR2 SVGIG, per germline (reference sequence). Between the trimmed V and J ends, which lost 2 bases and 5 bases, there was a span of 16 bases. The CDR3 is CAWSMGRVLDNSPLHF. The CDR3 DNA reads as TGTGCCTGGAGTATGGGGAGGGTCCTCGATAATTCACCCCTCCACTTT.

The chain recombines TRBV25-1 with TRBJ2-7, with 7 bases lining up with TRBD1. Per the germline V gene, CDR1 is MGHDK and CDR2 is SYGVNS. J was trimmed by 3 bases and V by 6 bases; bases with no gene match: 5. The CDR3 has 13 residues. CDR3 amino acids: CASRRQGSYEQYF. The CDR3 DNA reads as TGTGCCAGCAGACGACAGGGAAGCTACGAGCAGTACTTC.

This rearrangement joins TRBV19 to TRBJ2-6; TRBD1 is a possible D gene (6 bases). This CDR3 comprises 15 residues. Deletions cut 4 bases from V and 3 bases from J, with 10 bases between. Germline V gene lookup returns CDR1 LNHDA and CDR2 SQIVND (reference sequence). CDR3 protein: CASSTGVGGANVLTF. In nucleotides, the CDR3 is TGTGCCAGTAGTACAGGGGTAGGTGGGGCCAACGTCCTGACTTTC.

The gene calls are TRBV10-3 and TRBJ2-7; D is perhaps TRBD2 (6 bases). Germline V gene lookup returns CDR1 ENHRY and CDR2 SYGVKD. The length of the CDR3 is 16 residues. Trimming took 6 bases from V and 0 from J, leaving 18 bases between them. The chain's CDR3 is CAISAAGEAHSYEQYF. The CDR3 DNA is TGTGCCATCAGCGCAGCCGGGGAGGCGCACTCCTACGAGCAGTACTTC.

This chain links TRBV5-1 with TRBJ2-3; no firm D call. Germline lookup yields CDR1 SGHRS and CDR2 YFSETQ. The CDR3 sequence is 12 residues long. Trimming took off 3 bases at V and 2 bases at J, with 4 bases between the two ends. The CDR3 DNA reads as TGCGCCAGCAGCTCCGTCACAGATACGCAGTATTTT. Translation gives CASSSVTDTQYF.

This chain connects TRBV9 to TRBJ2-5, with a tentative D call TRBD2 (6 bases). The CDR3 covers 14 residues. The V gene lost 2 bases and the J gene lost 5 bases, with 13 bases spanning the gap. The germline gives CDR1 SGDLS, CDR2 YYNGEE. The CDR3 spells CASSVGGTDETQYF. The CDR3, as DNA: TGTGCCAGCAGCGTTGGAGGGACCGACGAGACCCAGTACTTC.

The rearrangement uses TRBV10-3 and TRBJ1-1; D unclear. Trimming cost V 5 bases and J 3 bases, with 7 bases left between them. Germline lookup yields CDR1 ENHRY and CDR2 SYGVKD. This CDR3 has 12 amino acids. The CDR3 DNA reads as TGTGCCATCAGTACTGTAGACACTGAAGCTTTCTTT. Protein product: CAISTVDTEAFF.

This clone appeared once. The V gene is TRBV15, the J gene TRBJ2-6, with TRBD2 matching 8 bases. CDR3 size: 19 residues. V gave up 0 bases and J gave up 2 bases; unmatched junction bases: 9. Germline lookup yields CDR1 LNHNV and CDR2 YYDKDF (reference sequence). In DNA, the CDR3 is TGTGCCACCAGCAGAGATAGTAAGCGACTAGCGCCTGGGGCCAACGTCCTGACTTTC. Encoded protein: CATSRDSKRLAPGANVLTF.

This chain links TRBV7-9 with TRBJ2-7; D gene uncertain. The CDR3 is made up of 15 amino acids. The V end lost 5 bases, the J end lost 6 bases, and 20 bases lay between the germline ends. CDR1 and CDR2 from the germline V gene are SEHNR and FQNEAQ (reference sequence). The CDR3 coding sequence is TGTGCCAGCAGCCCTCCGCTAGAGTTACTGGGCGAGCAGTACTTC. Residues: CASSPPLELLGEQYF.

This clone has a single count. This chain connects TRBV29-1 to TRBJ2-5; a weak D match, TRBD2 (5 bases). The V end lost 5 bases, the J end lost 5 bases, and 12 bases lay between the germline ends. This CDR3 spans 12 amino acids. Germline CDR1 reads SQVTM; CDR2 reads ANQGSEA. The CDR3 loop reads CSVSLGGETQYF. The DNA for the CDR3 is TGCAGCGTTTCCCTCGGAGGCGAGACCCAGTACTTC.

This clone was recorded once. The V and J genes are TRBV6-6 and TRBJ2-5, with D perhaps TRBD1 (6 bases). CDR1 is MNHNY, CDR2 SVGAGI, per germline (reference sequence). CDR3 size: 15 residues. Trimming removed 0 bases from V and 4 bases from J, with 12 bases in between. The DNA for the CDR3 is TGTGCCAGCAGTTACTCGGGGGCTGGGGGAGAGACCCAGTACTTC. As protein: CASSYSGAGGETQYF.

This chain links TRBV6-6 with TRBJ1-5, with 10 bases lining up with TRBD1. Germline lookup yields CDR1 MNHNY and CDR2 SVGAGI (reference sequence). V lost 5 bases to trimming and J lost 4 bases; unmatched junction nucleotides: 2. The CDR3 extends over 14 amino acids. The CDR3: CASSPGQGNQPQHF. CDR3 nucleotide sequence: TGTGCCAGCAGTCCGGGACAGGGGAATCAGCCCCAGCATTTT.

This clone was found a few times. This chain uses TRBV6-5 with TRBJ1-2; TRBD1 agrees at 8 bases. The V gene's germline CDR1 is MNHEY and CDR2 SVGAGI. CDR3 size: 13 residues. Trimming at V came to 4 bases and at J to 7 bases, leaving 5 bases not matched to a gene. CDR3 amino acids: CASSSRTGFGYTF. Here the CDR3 DNA reads TGTGCCAGCAGTTCCAGGACAGGGTTTGGCTACACCTTC.

The sample holds a few counts of this clone. This rearrangement joins TRBV7-9 to TRBJ2-5, with D uncertain. Trimming pared 5 bases from V and 4 bases from J, leaving 14 bases between. The CDR3 runs to 14 residues. Looked up from germline, CDR1 is SEHNR and CDR2 is FQNEAQ (reference sequence). This CDR3 is CASSPDLERETQYF. The CDR3 nucleotides are TGTGCCAGCAGCCCCGACTTGGAGCGAGAGACCCAGTACTTC.

This chain uses TRBV6-1 with TRBJ1-1; TRBD1 matches 11 bases. This CDR3 is 15 amino acids long. The germline V gene has CDR1 MNHNS and CDR2 SASEGT. The V segment lost 4 bases and the J segment 8 bases; nucleotides outside the gene matches: 9. CDR3 nucleotides: TGTGCCAGCAGTGGAATGGGACAGGGGGGCAAAGAAGCTTTCTTT. Encoded protein: CASSGMGQGGKEAFF.

This clone was counted between two and nine times. J is TRBJ2-1 and V is TRBV6-5; TRBD2 agrees at 12 bases. The CDR3 runs 15 residues. Germline-derived CDR1 and CDR2 are MNHEY and SVGAGI. V gave up 8 bases and J gave up 12 bases; unmatched junction bases: 14. CDR3 sequence reads: CASGNRLAGEFGQFF. Written as DNA, the CDR3 is TGTGCCAGCGGAAATAGACTAGCGGGAGAGTTTGGGCAGTTCTTC.

This clone is a singleton in its sample. This chain joins TRBV29-1 and TRBJ2-2, with D tentatively TRBD1 (6 bases). Germline V gives CDR1 SQVTM, CDR2 ANQGSEA. V lost 7 bases and J 5 bases, leaving 8 bases between the germline ends. The CDR3 covers 11 residues. In DNA, the CDR3 is TGCAGCGCCGGGACAACCGGGGAGCTGTTTTTT. It encodes CSAGTTGELFF.